This T cell receptor (beta chain) is drawn from a study of shared clonotypes between healthy human individuals. Study context: Ranging from 18 to 49 in age, donors were two women and three men. Used for every donor were three CD4 naive, three CD4 memory, two CD8 naive and one CD8 memory plate.

Using immunoSEQ multiplex PCR, the repertoire was profiled, and TCRdb retains in-frame clones only, with some absent. The sample lists 2 million to 2.5 million clones; under 95% were seen once. V shed 2 bases, J shed 7 bases, and the junction held 7 bases outside the gene matches. This CDR3 spans 16 amino acids. CDR1 and CDR2 (germline): MNHNY, SVGAGI (reference sequence). CD4+ cell separation produced CD45RA+ naive and CD45RA-negative memory subsets. Material: naive CD4+ T cells from PBMCs. Subset given: CD45RA+ positively selected. The TCR was taken from a man aged 18 to 29 in good health. Some clones in this sample may be carry-over from other donors' samples. This chain uses TRBV6-6 with TRBJ1-5; TRBD1 aligns across 11 bases. CDR3 coding DNA: TGTGCCAGCAGTTACGCCGGGACAGGGGGATCCCAGCCCCAGCATTTT. It specifies CASSYAGTGGSQPQHF.